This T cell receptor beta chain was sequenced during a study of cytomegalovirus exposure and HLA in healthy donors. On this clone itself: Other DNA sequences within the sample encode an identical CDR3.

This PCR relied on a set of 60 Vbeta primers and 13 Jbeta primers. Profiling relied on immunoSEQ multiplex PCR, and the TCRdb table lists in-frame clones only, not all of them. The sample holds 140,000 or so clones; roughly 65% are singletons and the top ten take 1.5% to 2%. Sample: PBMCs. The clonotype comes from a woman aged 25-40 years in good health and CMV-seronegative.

Here the CDR3 DNA reads TGTGCCAGCAGTAGGGACACCTCTGGAAACACCATATATTTT. This gives the protein CASSRDTSGNTIYF. This rearrangement joins TRBV6-5 to TRBJ1-3, with D tentatively TRBD1 (6 bases). V lost 5 bases and J 0 bases, leaving 8 bases between the germline ends. Germline loops: CDR1 MNHEY, CDR2 SVGAGI. This CDR3 is 14 amino acids long.